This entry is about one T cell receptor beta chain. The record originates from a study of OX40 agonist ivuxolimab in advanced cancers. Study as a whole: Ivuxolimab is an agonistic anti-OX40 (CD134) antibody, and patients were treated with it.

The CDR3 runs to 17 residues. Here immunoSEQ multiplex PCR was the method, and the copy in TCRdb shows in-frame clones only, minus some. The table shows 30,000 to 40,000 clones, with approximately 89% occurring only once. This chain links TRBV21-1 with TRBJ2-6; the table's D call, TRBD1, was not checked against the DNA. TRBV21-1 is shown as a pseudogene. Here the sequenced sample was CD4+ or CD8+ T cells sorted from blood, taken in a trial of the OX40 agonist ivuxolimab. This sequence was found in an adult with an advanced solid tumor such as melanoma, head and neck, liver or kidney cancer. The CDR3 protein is CASSKETNDSGANVLTF. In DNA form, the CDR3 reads TGTGCCAGCAGCAAAGAAACAAATGACTCTGGGGCCAACGTCCTGACTTTC.